Shown below are 21 T cell receptor beta chains from a single sample sequenced in a study of blood T cells in healthy people across ages. Next came a second PCR, run for roughly 7 to 12 cycles, which used a sample-barcoded 5' primer along with a J-beta primer mix. TCRdb recomputed calls from the 5' RACE reads with MiXCR, one row per CDR3 protein. The sample contains about 780,000 distinct CDR3 sequences, around 62% of which appear only once. The sample was blood. The receptors originated from a young man in good health.

J is TRBJ1-6 and V is TRBV20-1; 9 nucleotides agree with TRBD1. This CDR3 is 18 amino acids long. V gave up 4 bases and J gave up 7 bases; unmatched junction bases: 17. Germline V gene lookup returns CDR1 DFQATT and CDR2 SNEGSKA (reference sequence). The CDR3 DNA sequence: TGCAGTGCTATCTCGTCGACAGGGGGGGTGTTAGTAAATTCACCCCTCCACTTT. It codes for CSAISSTGGVLVNSPLHF.

Only one count was recorded for this clonotype. The chain is built from TRBV4-1 and TRBJ2-7; no reliable D call. The germline V gene has CDR1 MGHRA and CDR2 YSYEKL. There are 16 residues in the CDR3. The V gene lost 0 bases and the J gene lost 2 bases, with 14 bases spanning the gap. CDR3 in amino acids: CASSQEGRVRAYEQYF. CDR3 sequence (DNA): TGCGCCAGCAGCCAAGAAGGCCGGGTCCGGGCCTACGAGCAGTACTTC.

The gene calls are TRBV7-2 and TRBJ2-4; D is possibly TRBD2 (5 bases). CDR1 is SGHTA, CDR2 FQGNSA, per germline. V was cut by 5 bases and J by 8 bases, with 13 bases left in between. The CDR3 is made up of 13 amino acids. CDR3 in DNA: TGTGCCAGCAGCGGAGGATACCGGGACATTCAGTACTTC. It translates to CASSGGYRDIQYF.

The chain couples TRBV3-1 to TRBJ2-2; tentatively, D is TRBD2 (6 bases). Per germline, CDR1 LGHDT and CDR2 YNNKEL (reference sequence). V dropped 6 bases and J dropped 7 bases, with 21 bases sitting between them. The CDR3 is made up of 16 amino acids. The CDR3 nucleotides read TGTGCCAGCAGTCCATCCGGGGCCTCGGGGGACGGGGAGCTGTTTTTT. As protein: CASSPSGASGDGELFF.

This clonotype came up a few times. The J gene is TRBJ2-5, the V gene TRBV21-1; the DNA was not used to check the table's D call, TRBD1. TRBV21-1 is designated a pseudogene. There are 15 residues in the CDR3. Here the CDR3 reads CASSSPRGTQETQYF. The CDR3 bases are TGTGCCAGCAGCAGCCCTCGGGGGACACAAGAGACCCAGTACTTC.

The chain is built from TRBV6-5 and TRBJ2-7, with 9 bases fitting TRBD2. TRBJ2-4 explains the end of the DNA better; the J call may be wrong. Germline V CDR1 and CDR2: MNHEY, SVGAGI. The CDR3 totals 14 residues. CDR3 sequence: CASSPGTSLNIQYF. The DNA for the CDR3 is TGTGCCAGCAGTCCCGGGACTAGCCTAAACATTCAGTACTTC.

CDR3 loop: CASSQGTVWGLYEQYF. Here the CDR3 DNA reads TGTGCCAGCAGCCAAGGAACTGTTTGGGGTCTCTACGAGCAGTACTTC. The chain combines TRBV4-2 with TRBJ2-7; no definite D call. This CDR3 is built from 16 residues. Germline values: CDR1 LGHNA, CDR2 YNFKEQ. Trimming took off 1 base at V and 3 bases at J, with 16 bases between the two ends.

The J gene is TRBJ1-5, the V gene TRBV28, with D maybe TRBD1 (5 bases). CDR3 length: 14 amino acids. V was clipped by 2 bases and J by 5 bases, with 10 bases between them. Looked up from germline, CDR1 is MDHEN and CDR2 is SYDVKM. CDR3 coding DNA: TGTGCCAGCAGTTTAACCTTGGGGGATCAGCCCCAGCATTTT. Its protein is CASSLTLGDQPQHF.

The V gene is TRBV6-1, the J gene TRBJ2-7; D is unclear. Germline lookup yields CDR1 MNHNS and CDR2 SASEGT. This CDR3 has 14 residues. Trimming removed 0 bases from V and 0 bases from J, with 6 bases in between. The CDR3 region is CASSEAGASYEQYF. The DNA of the CDR3 is TGTGCCAGCAGTGAAGCTGGAGCCTCCTACGAGCAGTACTTC.

This clonotype occurred a few times. The V and J genes are TRBV28 and TRBJ2-7, with D uncertain. Germline lookup yields CDR1 MDHEN and CDR2 SYDVKM. This CDR3 is 14 amino acids long. The V gene lost 7 bases and the J gene lost 0 bases, with 13 bases spanning the gap. CDR3 residues: CASNPVSSSYEQYF. The CDR3 coding sequence is TGTGCCAGCAACCCGGTCTCCAGCTCCTACGAGCAGTACTTC. Full variable domain (outside the CDR3, taken from reference TRBV28 and TRBJ2-7): DVKVTQSSRYLVKRTGEKVFLECVQDMDHENMFWYRQDPGLGLRLIYFSYDVKMKEKGDIPEGYSVSREKKERFSLILESASTNQTSMYLCASNPVSSSYEQYFGPGTRLTVT.

This clonotype was seen a few times. The V and J genes are TRBV29-1 and TRBJ2-1; 9 bases are shared with TRBD1. J lost 5 bases, V lost 8 bases, and 7 bases had no gene match. The CDR3 has 13 amino acids. The germline gives CDR1 SQVTM, CDR2 ANQGSEA. CDR3 sequence: CSSRTGGNNEQFF. Written as DNA, the CDR3 is TGCAGCTCTCGAACAGGGGGCAACAATGAGCAGTTCTTC.

The gene calls are TRBV5-5 and TRBJ2-1, with 7 nucleotides matching TRBD2. The junction had 8 bases not matched to a gene; V was cut back by 1 base and J by 4 bases. This CDR3 region has 16 residues. Germline CDR1 is SGHKS and CDR2 is YYEKEE (reference sequence). The CDR3 DNA reads as TGTGCCAGCAGCTTGAGGCGCGGGGGAGCTTACAATGAGCAGTTCTTC. Its protein product is CASSLRRGGAYNEQFF.

The V gene is TRBV9, the J gene TRBJ2-1; perhaps TRBD2 as D (6 bases). Germline CDR1 is SGDLS and CDR2 is YYNGEE. The V and J ends lost 3 bases and 12 bases respectively, with 16 bases between them. This CDR3 region has 13 residues. CDR3 coding DNA: TGTGCCAGCAGCGCGTCGGCAGGGCGGGGGCAGTTCTTC. Protein product: CASSASAGRGQFF.

This clonotype turned up a few times. V is TRBV7-6 and J is TRBJ2-1; 11 positions match TRBD2. The CDR3 is made up of 16 amino acids. V shed 5 bases and J 5 bases; nucleotides not matched to a gene: 8. In germline, CDR1 is SGHVS, CDR2 FNYEAQ. CDR3 DNA: TGTGCCAGCAGCATTAATAGCGGGGGGGCCAACAATGAGCAGTTCTTC. Its protein is CASSINSGGANNEQFF.

The chain links TRBV9 to TRBJ2-1; TRBD2 agrees at 8 bases. This CDR3 spans 15 amino acids. J was trimmed by 0 bases and V by 4 bases; bases with no gene match: 3. Germline-derived CDR1 and CDR2 are SGDLS and YYNGEE. The chain's CDR3 is CASSMGLDSYNEQFF. Here the CDR3 DNA reads TGTGCCAGCAGCATGGGACTAGACTCCTACAATGAGCAGTTCTTC.

J is TRBJ2-3 and V is TRBV4-2; 8 bases are shared with TRBD1. V shed 5 bases and J 5 bases; nucleotides not matched to a gene: 15. This CDR3 has 17 amino acids. Germline values: CDR1 LGHNA, CDR2 YNFKEQ. CDR3: CASSLAPEMTGVDTQYF. Here the CDR3 DNA reads TGTGCCAGCAGCTTGGCCCCTGAAATGACAGGGGTAGATACGCAGTATTTT.

The V call is TRBV7-3, the J call TRBJ2-5; maybe TRBD2 (6 bases). Deletions cut 2 bases from V and 2 bases from J, with 9 bases between. The CDR3 covers 14 residues. Germline V gives CDR1 SGHTA, CDR2 FQGTGA. The CDR3 region has the DNA TGTGCCAGCAGCTTATTTGCGGGACAAGAGACCCAGTACTTC. It specifies CASSLFAGQETQYF.

Only a few counts were recorded for this clonotype. CDR3 in amino acids: CASSPTQQGPHEQYF. DNA for the CDR3: TGCGCCAGCAGCCCGACTCAACAGGGTCCCCACGAGCAGTACTTC. The chain recombines TRBV4-3 with TRBJ2-7; D may be TRBD1 (6 bases). This CDR3 contains 15 residues. CDR1 and CDR2 from the germline V gene are LGHNA and YSLEER. The ends were cut back, 4 bases at V and 5 bases at J, with 18 bases in the middle.

The genes are TRBV7-2 and TRBJ2-5; 7 bases line up with TRBD2. The CDR3 is 16 amino acids. V gave up 0 bases and J gave up 2 bases; unmatched junction bases: 6. The germline V gene encodes CDR1 SGHTA and CDR2 FQGNSA. This CDR3 reads CASSLASLAVQETQYF. The DNA for the CDR3 is TGTGCCAGCAGCTTAGCGAGCCTAGCGGTTCAAGAGACCCAGTACTTC.

This sequence joins TRBV12-3 or TRBV12-4 and TRBJ1-2, with 7 bases lining up with TRBD1. V lost 6 bases to trimming and J lost 6 bases; unmatched junction nucleotides: 13. There are 15 residues in the CDR3. CDR3 loop: CASRAGQLRADGYTF. CDR3 coding DNA: TGTGCCAGCAGAGCGGGACAGCTCAGGGCGGATGGCTACACCTTC.

The CDR3 reads CASRKGDGFNTDTQYF. CDR3 DNA sequence: TGTGCCAGCAGAAAAGGGGACGGATTCAACACAGATACGCAGTATTTT. The chain couples TRBV27 to TRBJ2-3; either TRBD1 or TRBD2 may supply D (5 bases each). The germline CDR1 and CDR2 sequences are MNHEY and SMNVEV (reference sequence). V lost 6 bases and J 2 bases, leaving 18 bases between the germline ends. This CDR3 region has 16 residues.